Listed below are T cell receptor beta chains from one sample, sequenced in a study of CD8+ T cells in alopecia areata. Sequencing used immunoSEQ multiplex PCR; TCRdb keeps in-frame clones, though not all of them. The table records about 190,000 clones, around 56% of them present only once. The sample in question was CD4+ T cells sorted from blood, obtained at week 4, from a patient treated with tofacitinib. These receptor sequences come from a human donor with alopecia areata. Each CDR3 is given with its conserved first and last residue. A D gene is named only where the DNA matches it firmly. Not all rows give a size; the values are once, few, many and, for expanded clones, a class.

TRBV2	TRBJ1-2	-	-	CASSPDSGYTF	TGTGCCAGCAGTCCGGATAGTGGCTACACCTTC
TRBV6-6	TRBJ1-1	-	few	CASSYPRGARAEAFF	TGTGCCAGCAGTTACCCCCGAGGAGCGCGAGCTGAAGCTTTCTTT
TRBV4-1	TRBJ2-7	TRBD2	once	CASSVAGVSSEQYF	TGCGCCAGCAGCGTCGCGGGAGTTTCTTCCGAGCAGTACTTC
TRBV30	TRBJ2-7	-	-	CAWRVTGPEQYF	TGTGCCTGGAGGGTGACAGGTCCCGAGCAGTACTTC
TRBV7-7	TRBJ2-5	-	few	CASSNSGPATKETQYF	TGTGCTAGCAGCAACTCCGGGCCAGCGACTAAAGAGACCCAGTACTTC
TRBV6-5	TRBJ1-2	TRBD1	-	CASTAGTGGYTF	TGTGCCAGCACTGCCGGGACAGGGGGCTACACCTTC
TRBV10-3	TRBJ2-2	TRBD2	-	CAISGFVSGRDTGELFF	TGTGCCATCAGTGGATTTGTGAGCGGGAGGGACACCGGGGAGCTGTTTTTT
TRBV9	TRBJ2-3	TRBD2	-	CASSYGTTRTDTQYF	TGTGCCAGCAGCTACGGGACTACCCGCACAGATACGCAGTATTTT
TRBV25-1	TRBJ2-7	-	few	CASSDLVEQYF	TGTGCCAGCAGTGACCTCGTGGAGCAGTACTTC
TRBV5-1	TRBJ2-7	-	few	CASSLGQLTYEQYF	TGCGCCAGCAGCTTGGGACAGCTAACCTACGAGCAGTACTTC
TRBV28	TRBJ2-3	-	-	CASRLRWGRYTDTQYF	TGTGCCAGCAGATTAAGGTGGGGCCGGTACACAGATACGCAGTATTTT
TRBV29-1	TRBJ2-3	-	-	CGGRLTDTQYF	TGCGGGGGCAGGTTGACAGATACGCAGTATTTT
TRBV11-2	TRBJ1-5	-	-	CASSLRGGQPQHF	TGTGCCAGCAGCTTACGGGGGGGTCAGCCCCAGCATTTT
TRBV7-2	TRBJ2-7	TRBD2	-	CASSRGGGISYEQYF	TGTGCCAGCAGCCGAGGCGGGGGGATCTCCTACGAGCAGTACTTC
TRBV5-4	TRBJ2-7	TRBD2	-	CASSFSSGRSEQYF	TGTGCCAGCAGCTTCTCCAGCGGGAGGAGCGAGCAGTACTTC
TRBV19	TRBJ2-1	-	-	CASSPARVTYNEQFF	TGTGCCAGTAGCCCGGCGAGGGTTACCTACAATGAGCAGTTCTTC
TRBV11-2	TRBJ2-4	-	-	CASSPPRVGRNIQYF	TGTGCCAGCAGCCCCCCCCGAGTCGGTAGGAACATTCAGTACTTC
TRBV6-5	TRBJ2-5	-	-	CASSYRATQYF	TGTGCCAGCAGTTACAGGGCGACCCAGTACTTC
TRBV29-1	TRBJ2-7	TRBD1	-	CSVEVPGGFVYEQYF	TGCAGCGTTGAAGTCCCAGGGGGTTTCGTCTACGAGCAGTACTTC
TRBV29-1	TRBJ1-2	-	-	CSVGTGTGDGYTF	-
TRBV30	TRBJ2-2	TRBD2	-	CAWSVQGGRAGELFF	TGTGCCTGGAGTGTGCAGGGCGGGAGAGCCGGGGAGCTGTTTTTT
TRBV7-9	TRBJ2-5	-	-	CASSRRQDQETQYF	TGTGCCAGCAGCCGCCGACAGGACCAAGAGACCCAGTACTTC
TRBV9	TRBJ2-3	-	-	CASSVAPVGGDTQYF	TGTGCCAGCAGCGTAGCCCCAGTCGGGGGAGATACGCAGTATTTT
TRBV9	TRBJ2-2	-	-	CASSVFRSNTGELFF	TGTGCCAGCAGCGTATTCAGGAGCAACACCGGGGAGCTGTTTTTT
TRBV6-6	TRBJ2-5	TRBD1	-	CASSPYRGKETQYF	TGTGCCAGCAGTCCCTACAGGGGTAAAGAGACCCAGTACTTC
TRBV25-1	TRBJ2-3	-	-	CASSEYNGRSVLF	TGTGCCAGCAGTGAATATAATGGGCGGTCTGTATTATTT
TRBV4-1	TRBJ2-7	-	-	CASSYSGKLPSYEQYF	TGCGCCAGCAGCTATTCCGGGAAACTCCCCTCCTACGAGCAGTACTTC
TRBV29-1	TRBJ2-7	-	-	CSVAKGAYEQYF	TGCAGCGTTGCGAAGGGCGCCTACGAGCAGTACTTC
TRBV7-3	TRBJ2-1	-	-	CASSLGGGQPGEQFF	TGTGCCAGCAGCTTGGGGGGAGGCCAGCCGGGAGAGCAGTTCTTC